In its sample, the clone carrying this T cell receptor (beta chain) was seen a few times. What it recognizes is unknown. The sample comes from a study of T cells after yellow fever vaccination. Overall study findings and caveats: In post-booster samples, most primary-vaccination clones reappeared (approximately 97% CD4, nearly 90% CD8).

MiXCR was run by TCRdb on the 5' RACE reads, yielding one entry per CDR3 protein. The sample contains approximately 61,000 distinct CDR3 sequences, roughly 6.9% of which appear only once. Trimming stripped 3 bases from V and 0 bases from J, with 12 bases between. The CDR3 runs to 15 residues. Germline assignment: CDR1 SEHNR and CDR2 FQNEAQ (reference sequence). The sequencing used CD8+ T cells sorted from PBMCs, collected on the day of the first yellow fever vaccination. V usage is TRBV7-9 and J usage is TRBJ2-7; a weak D match, TRBD2 (5 bases). This receptor was obtained from a man younger than 35 who received the YFV17D yellow fever vaccine. CDR3 DNA: TGTGCCAGCAGCTTCCACCTGGGGAGCTCCTACGAGCAGTACTTC. This codes for CASSFHLGSSYEQYF.